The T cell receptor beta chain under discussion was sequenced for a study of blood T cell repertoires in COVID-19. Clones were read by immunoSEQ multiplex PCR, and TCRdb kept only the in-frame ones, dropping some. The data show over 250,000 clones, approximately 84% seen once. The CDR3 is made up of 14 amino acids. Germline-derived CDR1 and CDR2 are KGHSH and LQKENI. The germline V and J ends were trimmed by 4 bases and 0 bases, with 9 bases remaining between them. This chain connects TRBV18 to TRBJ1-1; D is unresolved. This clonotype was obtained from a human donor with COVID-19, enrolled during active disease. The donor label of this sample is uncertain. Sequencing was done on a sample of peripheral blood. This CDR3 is CASSLQVLNTEAFF. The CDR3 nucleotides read TGTGCCAGCTCACTCCAGGTCTTGAACACTGAAGCTTTCTTT.